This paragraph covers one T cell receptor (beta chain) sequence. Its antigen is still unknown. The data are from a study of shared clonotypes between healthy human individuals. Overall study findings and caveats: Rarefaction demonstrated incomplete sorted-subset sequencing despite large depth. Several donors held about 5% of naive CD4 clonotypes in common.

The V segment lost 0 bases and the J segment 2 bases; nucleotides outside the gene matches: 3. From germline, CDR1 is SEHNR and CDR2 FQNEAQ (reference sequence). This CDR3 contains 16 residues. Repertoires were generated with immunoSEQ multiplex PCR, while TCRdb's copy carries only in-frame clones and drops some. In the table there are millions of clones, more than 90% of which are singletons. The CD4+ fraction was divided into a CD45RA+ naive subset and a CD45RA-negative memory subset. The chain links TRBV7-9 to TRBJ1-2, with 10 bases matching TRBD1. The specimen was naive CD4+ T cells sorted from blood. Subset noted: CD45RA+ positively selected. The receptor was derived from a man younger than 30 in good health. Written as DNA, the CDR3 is TGTGCCAGCAGCTTAGCGTCGGGACAGGGGAACTATGGCTACACCTTC. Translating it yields CASSLASGQGNYGYTF. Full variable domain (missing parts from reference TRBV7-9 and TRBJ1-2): DTGVSQNPRHKITKRGQNVTFRCDPISEHNRLYWYRQTLGQGPEFLTYFQNEAQLEKSRLLSDRFSAERPKGSFSTLEIQRTEQGDSAMYLCASSLASGQGNYGYTFGSGTRLTVV.